One and the same sample provided the 14 T cell receptor beta chains below, sequenced in a study of human thymus T cells. Thymus was obtained from resections taken during corrective heart surgery. The table came from immunoSEQ multiplex PCR; TCRdb's copy has only in-frame clones and leaves some out. The data show 60,000 to 75,000 clones, with 85% to 95% seen just once and approximately 0.031% held by the top ten. Sample: thymus tissue. The receptors here all came from a girl under three years old with a congenital heart defect but otherwise immunologically healthy.

The chain couples TRBV7-2 to TRBJ2-5; D could derive from TRBD1 or TRBD2 (5 bases each). Deletions cut 3 bases from V and 5 bases from J, with 10 bases between. There are 13 residues in the CDR3. Germline V gene lookup returns CDR1 SGHTA and CDR2 FQGNSA. For the CDR3, the DNA is TGTGCCAGCAGCTTGGGACGGAGGGAGACCCAGTACTTC. Residues: CASSLGRRETQYF. The full variable domain, in which reference TRBV7-2 and TRBJ2-5 provide the parts outside the CDR3, is GAGVSQSPSNKVTEKGKDVELRCDPISGHTALYWYRQSLGQGLEFLIYFQGNSAPDKSGLPSDRFSAERTGGSVSTLTIQRTQQEDSAVYLCASSLGRRETQYFGPGTRLLVL.

J is TRBJ2-3 and V is TRBV11-3; 7 bases match TRBD1. CDR1 and CDR2 (germline): SGHNT, YENEEA. The trim removed 2 bases at V and 3 bases at J, leaving 2 bases unmatched. This CDR3 spans 14 amino acids. The CDR3, as DNA: TGTGCCAGCAGCTTAACGGGACAGACAGATACGCAGTATTTT. This sequence encodes CASSLTGQTDTQYF.

This rearrangement joins TRBV11-2 to TRBJ2-1, with D uncertain. The germline CDR1 and CDR2 sequences are SGHAT and FQNNGV. There are 11 residues in the CDR3. Trimming left V 0 bases short and J 9 bases short, with 3 bases between. The CDR3, as DNA: TGTGCCAGCAGCTTAGATGGTGAGCAGTTCTTC. The encoded protein is CASSLDGEQFF.

The rearrangement uses TRBV7-2 and TRBJ1-2; 9 nucleotides align to TRBD1. V was clipped by 8 bases and J by 5 bases; unmatched bases: 21. There are 18 residues in the CDR3. Germline assignment: CDR1 SGHTA and CDR2 FQGNSA. CDR3 sequence: CASEPSYPYPGQGYGYTF. Written as DNA, the CDR3 is TGTGCCAGCGAACCCTCCTACCCCTACCCGGGACAGGGATATGGCTACACCTTC.

V is TRBV21-1 and J is TRBJ1-1; no check of the table's D call, TRBD1, against the DNA was made. TRBV21-1 is a pseudogene segment. This CDR3 has 12 amino acids. In nucleotides, the CDR3 is TGTGCCAGCAGCATTGGGACAGGGGAAGCTTTCTTT. It specifies CASSIGTGEAFF.

This clone appeared a single time. V and J are TRBV7-6 and TRBJ2-1, with D unresolved. Germline-derived CDR1 and CDR2 are SGHVS and FNYEAQ. The V and J ends lost 6 bases and 5 bases respectively, with 8 bases between them. CDR3 length equals 12 residues. In DNA form, the CDR3 reads TGTGCCAGCAGAGGCCGCCACAATGAGCAGTTCTTC. This sequence encodes CASRGRHNEQFF.

The CDR3 loop is CASTGISLYGYTF. The DNA of the CDR3 is TGTGCCAGTACAGGGATCTCACTCTATGGCTACACCTTC. The V call is TRBV19, the J call TRBJ1-2, with D perhaps matching TRBD1 (5 bases). V lost 7 bases, J lost 4 bases, and 13 bases lay in between. This CDR3 is 13 amino acids long. Germline CDR1 reads LNHDA; CDR2 reads SQIVND (reference sequence).

The rearrangement uses TRBV7-2 and TRBJ2-2, with D hard to call. The CDR3 covers 17 residues. V shed 2 bases and J shed 2 bases, with 15 bases lying between them. Germline V gives CDR1 SGHTA, CDR2 FQGNSA. The CDR3, as DNA: TGTGCCAGCAGCTTACCGAGACACCTCCCTAACACCGGGGAGCTGTTTTTT. It translates to CASSLPRHLPNTGELFF. The full variable domain, rest sourced from reference TRBV7-2 and TRBJ2-2, is GAGVSQSPSNKVTEKGKDVELRCDPISGHTALYWYRQSLGQGLEFLIYFQGNSAPDKSGLPSDRFSAERTGGSVSTLTIQRTQQEDSAVYLCASSLPRHLPNTGELFFGEGSRLTVL.

The chain couples TRBV5-1 to TRBJ2-4; 16 bases align to TRBD2. The CDR3 has 19 residues. From germline, CDR1 is SGHRS and CDR2 YFSETQ. J was trimmed by 4 bases and V by 4 bases; bases with no gene match: 11. CDR3 sequence reads: CASSRGLAGGPTTKNIQYF. Written as DNA, the CDR3 is TGCGCCAGCAGCAGGGGACTAGCGGGAGGGCCAACTACTAAAAACATTCAGTACTTC.

V is TRBV11-2 and J is TRBJ2-7; D might be TRBD1 (5 bases). Germline loops: CDR1 SGHAT, CDR2 FQNNGV. This CDR3 contains 14 residues. V lost 5 bases and J 1 base, leaving 12 bases between the germline ends. The CDR3 here is CASSARDRSYEQYF. CDR3 coding DNA: TGTGCCAGCAGCGCCCGAGACAGATCCTACGAGCAGTACTTC.

The CDR3 loop reads CASSPQGRWSLEAFF. CDR3 coding DNA: TGTGCCAGCAGCCCGCAGGGAAGGTGGAGTCTTGAAGCTTTCTTT. This chain joins TRBV7-9 and TRBJ1-1; TRBD1 might be the D (5 bases). This CDR3 is built from 15 residues. CDR1 is SEHNR and CDR2 is FQNEAQ in the germline V gene (reference sequence). V dropped 5 bases and J dropped 7 bases, with 20 bases sitting between them.

This clone was counted only a few times. The V and J genes are TRBV28 and TRBJ1-1; 9 positions agree with TRBD1. Germline V lookup: CDR1 MDHEN, CDR2 SYDVKM. The CDR3 is 12 amino acids. J lost 11 bases, V lost 3 bases, and 4 bases had no gene match. Here the CDR3 reads CASSLAGQGAFF. CDR3 nucleotides: TGTGCCAGCAGTTTGGCCGGACAGGGGGCTTTCTTT.

The V and J genes are TRBV28 and TRBJ1-1; 7 positions agree with TRBD1. V trimming: 3 bases; J trimming: 3 bases; junction bases outside the gene matches: 4. In germline, CDR1 is MDHEN, CDR2 SYDVKM. The CDR3 runs to 14 residues. The CDR3, as DNA: TGTGCCAGCAGTTTGGGACAGCCGGACACTGAAGCTTTCTTT. It translates to CASSLGQPDTEAFF. The whole variable domain, filled in from reference TRBV28 and TRBJ1-1, reads DVKVTQSSRYLVKRTGEKVFLECVQDMDHENMFWYRQDPGLGLRLIYFSYDVKMKEKGDIPEGYSVSREKKERFSLILESASTNQTSMYLCASSLGQPDTEAFFGQGTRLTVV.

The chain carries TRBV15 and TRBJ1-4, with D unclear. The V and J ends lost 5 bases and 8 bases respectively, with 21 bases between them. This CDR3 is built from 16 residues. The germline gives CDR1 LNHNV, CDR2 YYDKDF (reference sequence). The CDR3: CATSPGNGRSGEKLFF. The CDR3 DNA sequence: TGTGCCACCAGCCCCGGAAATGGGAGGTCGGGAGAAAAACTGTTTTTT. The full variable domain, its missing parts supplied by reference TRBV15 and TRBJ1-4, is DAMVIQNPRYQVTQFGKPVTLSCSQTLNHNVMYWYQQKSSQAPKLLFHYYDKDFNNEADTPDNFQSRRPNTSFCFLDIRSPGLGDTAMYLCATSPGNGRSGEKLFFGSGTQLSVL.